A selection of T cell receptor beta chains follows, all from one sample in a study of blood T cell repertoires in COVID-19. Clones were read by immunoSEQ multiplex PCR, and TCRdb kept only the in-frame ones, dropping some. This table holds more than 140,000 clones, just over 85% found once. Sequenced material: peripheral blood. Source of these receptors: a woman aged 55-69 years with acute or convalescent COVID-19. Each CDR3 is given with its conserved first and last residue. Clone sizes are given selectively: once, few, many, or a class where the clone is expanded.

V | size | CDR3
TRBV5-6 | few | CASSFFLGDGYTF
TRBV4-3 | - | CASSQGLRAGANVLTF
TRBV5-1 | once | CASSVGQGFYEQYF
TRBV3-1/TRBV3-2 | - | CASSQDLLPPQETQYF
TRBV10-3 | - | CAIRRTGGHYEQYF
TRBV4-1 | - | CASSPMEGPGTEAFF
TRBV3-1/TRBV3-2 | - | CASSQGSGGVLETQYF
TRBV19 | - | CASSIEGARTDTQYF
TRBV7-2 | - | CASSLAGQSNQPQHF
TRBV4-2 | - | CASSQEVYSGGDTGELFF
TRBV7-9 | - | CASSPVGGGETQYF
TRBV27 | - | CASSYLGTRGAYEQYF
TRBV19 | - | CASSIGGFEVNTEAFF
TRBV20-1 | - | CSASRGQSADTQYF
TRBV5-1 | - | CASSLAGGTAGELFF
TRBV5-1 | - | CASRHTGGVETQYF
TRBV12-3/TRBV12-4 | - | CAIRGGLYTEAFF
TRBV5-1 | once | CASAFRDSNEQFF
TRBV6-2/TRBV6-3 | - | CASSYHTGDYGYTF
TRBV9 | - | CASSVSGTNYNEQFF
TRBV5-4 | - | CASSLDVGTPLNEQFF
TRBV5-6 | - | CASSSTGSSYNEQFF
TRBV7-2 | - | CASSLSSAGTRETQYF
TRBV27 | - | CASSFEGTGTYEQYF
TRBV28 | - | CASSLGGTSPHEQYF
TRBV15 | - | CATSSGTATNQPQHF
TRBV6-4 | - | CASSQGKDQPQHF
TRBV7-9 | - | CASTSAATAQETQYF
TRBV28 | - | CASTTSRVYGYTF
TRBV5-1 | - | CASSLTGTGTAEAFF
TRBV19 | - | CASNIGQGVQPQHF
TRBV6-2/TRBV6-3 | - | CASSPYRDYEQYF
TRBV12-3/TRBV12-4 | once | CASSLRQAEQYF
TRBV10-3 | - | CAISESGDNVLGYTF
TRBV4-3 | - | CASSQETGISPLHF